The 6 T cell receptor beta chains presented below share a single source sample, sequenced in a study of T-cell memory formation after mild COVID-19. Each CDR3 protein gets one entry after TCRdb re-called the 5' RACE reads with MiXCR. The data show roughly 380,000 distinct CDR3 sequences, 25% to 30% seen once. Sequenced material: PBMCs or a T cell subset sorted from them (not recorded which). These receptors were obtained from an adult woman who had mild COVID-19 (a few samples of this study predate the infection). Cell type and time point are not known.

The CDR3 nucleotides are TGTGCCAGCAGCTTAGATGACAACCAATACGAGCAGTACTTC. Protein sequence: CASSLDDNQYEQYF. This chain uses TRBV11-3 with TRBJ2-7; D remains unclear. Germline-derived CDR1 and CDR2 are SGHNT and YENEEA. The V and J ends lost 0 bases and 4 bases respectively, with 10 bases between them. CDR3 length: 14 residues.

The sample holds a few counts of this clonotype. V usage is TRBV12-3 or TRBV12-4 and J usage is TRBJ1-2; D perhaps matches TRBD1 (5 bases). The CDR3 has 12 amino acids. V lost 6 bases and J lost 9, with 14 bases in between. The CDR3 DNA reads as TGTGCCAGCAGCTCAGACAGATTGAGCTACACCTTC. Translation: CASSSDRLSYTF.

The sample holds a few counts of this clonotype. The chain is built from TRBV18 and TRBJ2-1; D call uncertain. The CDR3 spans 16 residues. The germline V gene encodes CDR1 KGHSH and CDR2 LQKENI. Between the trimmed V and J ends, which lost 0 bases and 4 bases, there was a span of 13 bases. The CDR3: CASSPPVSTGYNEQFF. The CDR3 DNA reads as TGTGCCAGCTCACCACCAGTAAGTACTGGGTACAATGAGCAGTTCTTC. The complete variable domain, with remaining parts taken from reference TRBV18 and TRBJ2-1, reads NAGVMQNPRHLVRRRGQEARLRCSPMKGHSHVYWYRQLPEEGLKFMVYLQKENIIDESGMPKERFSAEFPKEGPSILRIQQVVRGDSAAYFCASSPPVSTGYNEQFFGPGTRLTVL.

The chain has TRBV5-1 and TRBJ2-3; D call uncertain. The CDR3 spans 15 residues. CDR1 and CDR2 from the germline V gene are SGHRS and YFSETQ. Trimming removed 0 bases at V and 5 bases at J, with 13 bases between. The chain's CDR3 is CASSLASGPQDTQYF. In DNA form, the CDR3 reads TGCGCCAGCAGCTTGGCGTCAGGCCCACAAGATACGCAGTATTTT.

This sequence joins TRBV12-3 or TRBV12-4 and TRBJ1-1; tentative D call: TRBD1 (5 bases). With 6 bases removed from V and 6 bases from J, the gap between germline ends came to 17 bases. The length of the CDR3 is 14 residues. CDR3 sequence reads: CASSPVRQGAEAFF. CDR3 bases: TGTGCCAGCAGCCCCGTGAGGCAAGGGGCTGAAGCTTTCTTT.

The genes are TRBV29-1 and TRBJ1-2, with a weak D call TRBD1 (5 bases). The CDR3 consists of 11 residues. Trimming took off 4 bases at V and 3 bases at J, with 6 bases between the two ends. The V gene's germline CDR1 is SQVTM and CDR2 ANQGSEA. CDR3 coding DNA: TGCAGCGTTGCGACAGACTATGGCTACACCTTC. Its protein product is CSVATDYGYTF.